This T cell receptor (beta chain) came from a study of OX40 agonist ivuxolimab in advanced cancers. Study background: Previous treatment with anti-PD-1, anti-PD-L1 or anti-CTLA-4 therapy was allowed; more than 35% had received some. Patients achieving partial responses numbered three: one hepatocellular carcinoma case and two cutaneous melanoma cases. Broader study findings: In general, CD8+ T cells held more expanded clones than CD4+ did, on average.

TCRdb's table, derived via immunoSEQ multiplex PCR, lists solely in-frame clones and lacks some. Of some 37,000 clones in the sample, around 82% were seen once. Remarks on this clone: Its antigen is currently unknown.

V gave up 2 bases and J gave up 8 bases, with 4 bases separating them. This CDR3 comprises 11 residues. Looked up from germline, CDR1 is SEHNR and CDR2 is FQNEAQ (reference sequence). V and J are TRBV7-9 and TRBJ2-1; D not certain. The TCR originated in an adult with an advanced solid tumor such as melanoma, head and neck, liver or kidney cancer. The source was CD4+ or CD8+ T cells sorted from blood, collected in a trial of the OX40 agonist ivuxolimab. CDR3 residues: CASSLTDEQFF. In nucleotides, the CDR3 is TGTGCCAGCAGCTTAACGGATGAGCAGTTCTTC.